A selection of T cell receptor beta chains follows, all from one sample in a study of cytomegalovirus exposure and HLA in healthy donors. Data came from immunoSEQ multiplex PCR; TCRdb stores just in-frame clones and leaves some out. Of approximately 97,000 clones listed, around 84% were seen once; the top ten hold over 3.5%. Material for sequencing was PBMCs. These receptors came from a woman aged 40 to 49 in good health and CMV-seropositive. The CDR3 runs from the conserved cysteine through the conserved F or W. The D gene is left open where the match is weak. Clone size appears in some rows only: once, few, many, or a class for an expanded clone.

V,J,size,D,CDR3,DNA
TRBV9,TRBJ2-2,few,TRBD1,CASSPRDRGELFF,TGTGCCAGCAGCCCCCGGGACAGAGGGGAGCTGTTTTTT
TRBV5-4,TRBJ2-3,.,.,CASSFGAISTDTQYF,TGTGCCAGCAGCTTTGGTGCTATTAGCACAGATACGCAGTATTTT
TRBV19,TRBJ1-4,.,.,CASSGLTEREKLFF,TGTGCCAGTAGTGGGCTGACAGAGAGGGAAAAACTGTTTTTT
TRBV6-5,TRBJ2-1,.,TRBD2,CASSYGAGGLNEQFF,TGTGCCAGCAGTTACGGAGCGGGAGGACTCAATGAGCAGTTCTTC
TRBV4-1,TRBJ2-7,.,TRBD2,CASSQDLQGGYEQYF,TGCGCCAGCAGCCAAGATCTTCAGGGAGGGTACGAGCAGTACTTC
TRBV10-3,TRBJ1-3,.,TRBD1,CAISEYTGDTGNTIYF,TGTGCCATCAGTGAGTACACAGGGGACACTGGAAACACCATATATTTT
TRBV28,TRBJ1-3,.,TRBD1,CASTGTGYHPNSGNTIYF,TGTGCCAGCACTGGGACAGGGTACCACCCTAACTCTGGAAACACCATATATTTT
TRBV2,TRBJ2-7,.,TRBD2,CASKRLAGEAKYPKYEQYF,TGTGCCAGCAAACGACTAGCGGGAGAAGCGAAGTACCCTAAATACGAGCAGTACTTC
TRBV5-5,TRBJ1-1,.,.,CASSLVQGIAEAFF,TGTGCCAGCAGCTTGGTACAGGGCATAGCTGAAGCTTTCTTT
TRBV7-9,TRBJ2-2,few,TRBD1,CSGSGTAGELFF,TGTTCCGGGTCCGGGACAGCGGGGGAGCTGTTTTTT
TRBV2,TRBJ2-1,.,.,CASNFRDTLPQFF,TGTGCCAGTAACTTCCGGGACACCCTCCCGCAGTTCTTC
TRBV28,TRBJ2-7,.,.,CASSSYHGISTYEQYF,TGTGCCAGCAGTTCCTACCACGGGATAAGCACCTACGAGCAGTACTTC
TRBV5-6,TRBJ2-7,few,.,CASSSSGGERSYEQYF,TGTGCCAGCAGCTCGTCCGGGGGTGAGCGGAGCTACGAGCAGTACTTC
TRBV18,TRBJ1-1,few,TRBD1,CASSQGQGAEAFF,TGTGCCAGCTCACAAGGACAGGGGGCTGAAGCTTTCTTT